These T cell receptor beta chains were read from a single sample in a study of T cells in localized non-small cell lung cancer. Here immunoSEQ multiplex PCR was the method, and the copy in TCRdb shows in-frame clones only, minus some. The sample includes approximately 22,000 clones, less than 90% of them seen just once. The sequencing here drew on PBMCs, taken before any cancer treatment. These receptors all stem from a man aged 40-75 years with stage II squamous cell lung carcinoma. The CDR3 runs from the conserved cysteine through the conserved F or W. A D gene is named only where the DNA matches it firmly. Size is stated for part of the rows, as once, few or many counts, or as a class when the clone is expanded.

j_call,v_call,d_call,cdr3_length,clone_size,cdr3_nt,cdr3_aa
TRBJ1-5,TRBV11-3,NA,18,NA,TGTGCCAGCAGCCCTCTAGGCCAGGGCCGTTATAGCAATCAGCCCCAGCATTTT,CASSPLGQGRYSNQPQHF
TRBJ2-1,TRBV7-9,NA,12,NA,TGTGCCAGCAGCTTAGGGGGGTATGAGCAGTTCTTC,CASSLGGYEQFF
TRBJ2-5,TRBV16,NA,13,NA,TGTGCCAGCAGCCGGTGGGGTTCCGAGACCCAGTACTTC,CASSRWGSETQYF
TRBJ2-2,TRBV15,NA,16,NA,TGTGCCACCAGCAGAGCCCCGGGAGGGGGCAGCGGGGAGCTGTTTTTT,CATSRAPGGGSGELFF
TRBJ2-7,TRBV5-4,NA,14,once,TGTGCCAGCAGCCACGAGGGGGGCGGTAACGAGCAGTACTTC,CASSHEGGGNEQYF
TRBJ1-2,TRBV27,TRBD1,13,NA,TGTGCCAGCAGTTTCGACAGGGGGCATGGCTACACCTTC,CASSFDRGHGYTF
TRBJ2-7,TRBV10-1,NA,13,once,TGCGCCAGCAGTGAGTCGACTTCAGCGATGCAGTACTTC,CASSESTSAMQYF
TRBJ2-1,TRBV2,NA,12,once,TGTGCCTCCAGGGGCCCTAAGGATGAGCAGTTCTTC,CASRGPKDEQFF
TRBJ2-3,TRBV11-2,TRBD2,15,NA,TGTGCCAGCAGCTTAGTGGGTAGCGGGACAGATACGCAGTATTTT,CASSLVGSGTDTQYF
TRBJ1-3,TRBV13,TRBD1,17,NA,TGTGCCAGCAGCCCCGGTCCCGGGACAGATTCTGGAAACACCATATATTTT,CASSPGPGTDSGNTIYF
TRBJ2-7,TRBV6-5,NA,14,NA,TGTGCCAGCAGTCCTCGAGAATCAGGGGACGAGCAGTACTTC,CASSPRESGDEQYF
TRBJ1-5,TRBV6-1,NA,13,NA,TGTGGCTCAGGGGACCTGAGCAATCAGCCCCAGCATTTT,CGSGDLSNQPQHF
TRBJ1-5,TRBV15,NA,15,NA,TGTGCCACCAGCAGAGATTTAGGAGGGTCTCAGCCCCAGCATTTT,CATSRDLGGSQPQHF
TRBJ2-2,TRBV16,NA,14,NA,TGTGCCAGCAGCCGCCAGGAAAACACCGGGGAGCTGTTTTTT,CASSRQENTGELFF
TRBJ2-5,TRBV11-2,TRBD2,17,NA,TGTGCCAGCAGCTTAGGTTATAGCGGGGGGAGCCAAGAGACCCAGTACTTC,CASSLGYSGGSQETQYF
TRBJ2-3,TRBV28,NA,13,NA,TGTGCCAGCAGAGGTTGGAGCACAGATACGCAGTATTTT,CASRGWSTDTQYF
TRBJ1-1,TRBV7-9,NA,12,NA,TGTGCCAGCAGCGGCGGCGCCACTGAAGCTTTCTTT,CASSGGATEAFF
TRBJ2-3,TRBV28,TRBD1,11,NA,TGTGCCAGCAGTAACCGGGACAGACGGTATTTT,CASSNRDRRYF
TRBJ1-4,TRBV6-6,TRBD1,12,NA,TGTGCCAGCAAGGGGACAGGTGAAAAACTGTTTTTT,CASKGTGEKLFF
TRBJ2-5,TRBV15,NA,16,NA,TGTGCCACCAGCTCCCAAGTCTATTTCGACCGGAGGGCCCAGTACTTC,CATSSQVYFDRRAQYF
TRBJ1-2,TRBV28,NA,15,few,TGTGCCAGCAGTTTGACGGGGGTAGCTAACTATGGCTACACCTTC,CASSLTGVANYGYTF
TRBJ2-5,TRBV5-1,TRBD2,15,NA,TGCGCCAGCAGCCCAGGACTAGCGGGGCAAGAGACCCAGTACTTC,CASSPGLAGQETQYF
TRBJ2-4,TRBV20-1,NA,10,once,TGCAGTGCTTTAAGGAACATTCAGTACTTC,CSALRNIQYF
TRBJ2-1,TRBV5-4,NA,12,NA,TGTGCCAGCAGGCTCGCGGCGGGGGAGCAGTTCTTC,CASRLAAGEQFF
TRBJ2-3,TRBV6-6,NA,14,NA,TGTGCCAGCACTCACGGGACTGGCATTGATACGCAGTATTTT,CASTHGTGIDTQYF
TRBJ2-3,TRBV9,TRBD2,17,NA,TGTGCCAGCAGCGTAGAGGCTAGCGGGGTATATGGCGATACGCAGTATTTT,CASSVEASGVYGDTQYF
TRBJ2-1,TRBV6-5,NA,16,NA,TGTGCCAGCAGTTTAGGGCGGGACGTCTCCTACAATGAGCAGTTCTTC,CASSLGRDVSYNEQFF
TRBJ2-7,TRBV10-1,TRBD2,16,NA,TGCGCCAGCAGTCGAGGGGGGGCTAGCGGGAGTTATGAGCAGTACTTC,CASSRGGASGSYEQYF
TRBJ1-1,TRBV29-1,NA,13,NA,TGCAGCGTTTCTCAGGGGATGAACACTGAAGCTTTCTTT,CSVSQGMNTEAFF
TRBJ2-5,TRBV18,NA,12,NA,TGTGCCAGCTCACCAACGACAGAGACCCAGTACTTC,CASSPTTETQYF
TRBJ1-2,TRBV2,NA,14,NA,TGTGCCAGCAGTGAAGGCGTAGGGTTGGATGGCTACACCTTC,CASSEGVGLDGYTF